Listed below are T cell receptor beta chains from one sample, sequenced in a study of blood T cell repertoires in COVID-19. This table comes from immunoSEQ multiplex PCR, and its TCRdb copy is limited to in-frame clones, with some not included. The sample yields some 96,000 clones, around four fifths seen once. The sample consisted of peripheral blood. The source is a human donor in a cohort sampled during active COVID-19. The CDR3 runs from the conserved cysteine through the conserved F or W. D genes are given only for firm matches. Not all rows give a size; the values are once, few, many and, for expanded clones, a class.

TRBJ1-3 TRBD1 few TRBV4-1 CASSQDTGDWNTIYF TGCGCCAGCAGCCAAGACACAGGGGATTGGAACACCATATATTTT
TRBJ2-2 - - TRBV2 CASRGKEANTGELFF TGTGCCAGCAGAGGCAAGGAGGCGAACACCGGGGAGCTGTTTTTT
TRBJ1-2 TRBD1 once TRBV18 CASSPSQDRVNYGYTF TGTGCCAGCTCACCAAGTCAGGACAGGGTTAACTATGGCTACACCTTC
TRBJ2-7 TRBD2 few TRBV7-9 CASSRTSGGYEQYF TGTGCCAGCAGCCGTACTAGCGGGGGCTACGAGCAGTACTTC
TRBJ2-7 TRBD2 few TRBV7-2 CASSLVAGPGGDEQYF TGTGCCAGCAGCCTAGTAGCGGGGCCCGGGGGGGACGAGCAGTACTTC
TRBJ2-1 TRBD1 - TRBV29-1 CSVDGGQGGRDNEQFF TGCAGCGTTGACGGCGGACAGGGTGGAAGGGACAATGAGCAGTTCTTC
TRBJ2-7 TRBD2 - TRBV5-1 CASSFGGGAGDSYEQYF TGCGCCAGCAGCTTCGGGGGCGGAGCGGGAGACTCCTACGAGCAGTACTTC
TRBJ2-2 - - TRBV24-1 CATSDPGGLGGELFF TGTGCCACCAGTGATCCCGGGGGATTGGGCGGGGAGCTGTTTTTT
TRBJ2-2 TRBD1 few TRBV24-1 CATHPGQGTGELFF TGTGCCACCCATCCGGGACAGGGGACCGGGGAGCTGTTTTTT
TRBJ2-3 TRBD2 once TRBV5-1 CASIGTSGSTDTQYF TGCGCCAGTATTGGGACTAGCGGGAGCACAGATACGCAGTATTTT